The following is a TCR beta chain sequence with its context. Its antigen target is currently unknown. The sample holds no much larger clone one base away, and base qualities are not on file. Stable Graves' hyperthyroidism was defined as no progression to ophthalmopathy during 18 months of follow-up. Hyperthyroidism patients were newly diagnosed, with disease duration under 2 months, and aged 18 to 65 years. Exclusion was applied to patients with uncontrolled infections, other autoimmune diseases, pregnancy or lactation. Diagnoses relied on clinical symptoms, serum thyroxine and TRAb, thyroid ultrasound and orbital computed tomography. PBMCs were isolated from 10 ml of fresh peripheral blood by Ficoll-Paque density gradient centrifugation. Total RNA was extracted with Trizol reagent, and quality was checked on an Agilent 2100 Bioanalyzer. This entry comes from a study of T cells in Graves' hyperthyroidism and ophthalmopathy (dated by TCRdb to about 2019). Regarding the complete study: Peripheral blood was sampled at the time of initial diagnosis, prior to any treatment. A discovery cohort of fewer than 110 patients, 43 with Graves' ophthalmopathy and about 60 with stable Graves' hyperthyroidism, was used to find distinguishing TCR V-J signatures. Prospective prediction of ophthalmopathy was tested in an independent validation cohort consisting of under 20 hyperthyroidism patients and more than 15 patients who later progressed to ophthalmopathy. The roughly 100 discovery patients were randomly divided into training and test sets at a 7:3 ratio. In six Graves' hyperthyroidism patients, the study also compared T-cell repertoires from thyroid tissue with T-cell repertoires from blood. Following sampling, methimazole starting at 30 mg daily was given to hyperthyroidism patients, and high-dose intravenous methylprednisolone was given to ophthalmopathy patients. TCR Vbeta CDR3 sequencing of 120 to 150 peripheral blood samples (roughly 41 ophthalmopathy, 75 or so hyperthyroidism and approximately 17 progressor patients) is reported in the paper. What the study reported, not specific to this receptor: No statistical method was used to fix the sample size in advance, and group allocation was not hidden from the investigators. During validation, the model predicted progression to ophthalmopathy a median of about 6.5 months ahead of onset, with almost 71% sensitivity and about 75% specificity. Most expanded thyroid clonotypes (frequency above 0.001) were also detected in blood, suggesting blood repertoires may reflect thyroid immune responses. Ophthalmopathy was separated from stable hyperthyroidism by a 13 V-J signature model, with 85% to 90% sensitivity and about 81% specificity obtained in cross-validation and 80%/75% obtained in testing.

Amplification of TCR beta CDR3 regions was carried out from RNA transcripts. A first-round RT-PCR of the TCR CDR3 used the HTBI primer set with the Qiagen OneStep RT-PCR kit. The libraries were constructed in a second round of multiplex PCR and then size-selected and purified. Sequencing of the libraries was done on an Illumina HiSeq2000 using paired-end 100 bp reads. In the paper's pipeline: SOAPnuke was used to process the raw data, throwing out any read that contained adapters or uncalled bases, had a mean Phred below 15, or lacked an exact constant-primer or identifier match. COPE v1.2.5 was used to merge high-quality paired reads, and clonotypes were defined as unique nucleotide sequences. MiTCR v1.1 was used to align the clonotypes against IMGT TRBV, TRBD and TRBJ reference segments. Only V-J combinations with frequency above 0.0001, covering about 99% of repertoires, were analysed. The TCS score was defined as the ratio of F50 (clonal expansion) to E x V (chaos), calculated using BLOSUM62-based TCRdist between CDR3 peptides within each V-J. Welch's t-statistics and random forest reduced fewer than 600 V-J features to 13, which were used in a naive Bayes classifier (R e1071). TCRdb reprocessed the public reads (quality trimming at Q25 with fastp, clone calling with MiXCR) and kept in-frame beta chains. For every CDR3 protein sequence, its rows merge into one entry that carries the most common genes and DNA. Here the V and J calls rest on TCRdb's processing, not on the authors' analysis. Within this sample are over 200,000 distinct CDR3 sequences, with 17% of them counted one time only. 50% of the sample is taken by the ten largest.

The germline V gene supplies CDR1 MRHNA and CDR2 SNTAGT. V and J lose 4 bases and 5 bases, and a span of 12 bases separates them. The CDR3, cysteine through phenylalanine, is 14 amino acids long. Kept here is only the CDR3 DNA, which spans 42 bases and is read in frame from base 1. The chain is assembled from TRBV6-4 and TRBJ1-5; no D gene call is confident. This TCR was sampled from a man between 45 and 60 years old with Graves' hyperthyroidism. Sequences were obtained from blood. The CDR3 sequence is CASSVNPFYQPQHF. The DNA is as follows: TGTGCCAGCAGTGTCAACCCGTTCTATCAGCCCCAGCATTTT.